This T cell receptor (beta chain) was retrieved from a study of blood T cell repertoires in COVID-19 (dated by TCRdb to 2018 to 2021). Context from the whole study: The collaborator samples originated in the United States, Italy and Spain and spanned the acute and convalescent phases of COVID-19. The samples were drawn from two sources: the first 160 participants of the ongoing ImmuneRACE study, and 1,000 to 1,500 subjects contributed by 6 global collaborators. Subjects who had been exposed to COVID-19, were actively infected with it, or had recovered from it provided the deeply sampled blood TCRbeta repertoires that made up the dataset. The repertoires were made available in a free public database intended to serve as a resource for research on the immune response to SARS-CoV-2. Sample metadata almost always included a de-identified subject ID, COVID-19 status, age in years and sex. Where available, HLA class I and class II types were obtained from metadata supplied by the sample provider rather than from assay-based typing. The prospective study material was composed of cDNA or gDNA derived from T cells, B-cell-depleted T cells, or PBMCs. General study outcomes and caveats: The amount of clinical and demographic metadata varied by source and participant and was provided uncurated.

TCRbeta CDR3 regions were amplified from genomic DNA using the immunoSEQ Assay, a bias-controlled multiplex PCR. The published analysis was carried out like this. Within the assay, amplification of reference gene primers was used to estimate how many nucleated cells each sample contained. To quantify the absolute abundance of each unique TCRbeta CDR3 rearrangement, sequence reads were collapsed and filtered. For each sample, productive Simpson clonality was calculated as the square root of Simpson's diversity index over productive rearrangements. What TCRdb holds here is the immuneACCESS table cut down to in-frame rearrangements. Part of the clones is not present; checked against another copy, under half of the missing clones reflect an unresolved V gene, and the others are unexplained. The V and J calls and clone size are taken from that table; D and trimming were inferred from the DNA. The sample table records approximately 150,000 clones; 75% to 85% of these occur just once. The leading ten clones occupy approximately 7.1% of the sample.

This clone was picked up one time. No antigen is known for it. No per-base quality is available; no much larger clone lies one base away. Each collaborating institution followed its own protocols to collect whole blood in K2EDTA tubes. Collaborator samples were shipped for TCRbeta analysis as frozen whole blood, isolated PBMCs, or DNA extracted from either sample type. The sequenced material came from peripheral blood. The clonotype originates from a woman between 50 and 59 years old in a cohort sampled during active or convalescent COVID-19.

CDR3 region: CATSNTMALTEAFF. The bases read TGTGCCACCAGCAATACGATGGCCCTCACTGAAGCTTTCTTT. The V and J genes are TRBV15 and TRBJ1-1, with the D segment identity uncertain. The germline V gene (reference sequence) supplies CDR1 LNHNV and CDR2 YYDKDF. Reading from cysteine to phenylalanine, the CDR3 counts 14 amino acids. The sequence is cut down to CDR3 DNA, 42 bases in frame from base 1. V and J are truncated by 4 bases and 4 bases respectively, leaving an intervening sequence of 13 bases.